The rows below give T cell receptor beta chains drawn from one sample of a study of blood T cell repertoires in COVID-19. Clones were read by immunoSEQ multiplex PCR, and TCRdb kept only the in-frame ones, dropping some. The sample shows hundreds of thousands of clones, about 91% of them seen only once. The specimen sequenced was PBMCs or T cells enriched from blood (not recorded which). The receptors originated from a woman aged 35 to 49 who had recovered from COVID-19. The conserved cysteine and the conserved F or W are not part of the CDR3 here.

j_call: TRBJ2-5; v_call: TRBV5-1; cdr3_aa: ASSFGGQETQY
j_call: TRBJ1-2; v_call: TRBV6-1; cdr3_aa: ASSEGDRNYGYT
j_call: TRBJ2-3; v_call: TRBV6-2/TRBV6-3; cdr3_aa: ASSYSRGTGGADTQY
j_call: TRBJ1-4; v_call: TRBV15; cdr3_aa: ATSRGLGLNEKLF
j_call: TRBJ1-3; v_call: TRBV7-2; cdr3_aa: ASSSTGSGNTIY
j_call: TRBJ1-2; v_call: TRBV19; cdr3_aa: ASKARGDDYGYT
j_call: TRBJ2-3; v_call: TRBV5-1; cdr3_aa: ASRGQGAGDTQY
j_call: TRBJ1-4; v_call: TRBV5-1; cdr3_aa: ASSGQGTATNEKLF
j_call: TRBJ2-5; v_call: TRBV7-7; cdr3_aa: ASSLGLAGKETQY
j_call: TRBJ2-2; v_call: TRBV9; cdr3_aa: ASSSRGTRDTGELF
j_call: TRBJ2-3; v_call: TRBV5-1; cdr3_aa: ASSKPGPGLAGGDTQY
j_call: TRBJ2-5; v_call: TRBV3-1/TRBV3-2; cdr3_aa: ASSQVAGGHQETQY
j_call: TRBJ2-7; v_call: TRBV7-8; cdr3_aa: ASSSRDRNHYEQY
j_call: TRBJ1-5; v_call: TRBV23-1; cdr3_aa: ASSQSGQGANQPQH
j_call: TRBJ1-4; v_call: TRBV28; cdr3_aa: ASSLIPGGVVGEKLF
j_call: TRBJ1-5; v_call: TRBV7-2; cdr3_aa: ASSLGGGQGGNQPQH
j_call: TRBJ2-7; v_call: TRBV29-1; cdr3_aa: SVLTGGEQY
j_call: TRBJ2-2; v_call: TRBV4-1; cdr3_aa: ASSSPGQGGTGELF
j_call: TRBJ2-2; v_call: TRBV24-1; cdr3_aa: ATQPGQGAVGELF
j_call: TRBJ1-3; v_call: TRBV11-2; cdr3_aa: ASSLEQGISGNTIY
j_call: TRBJ2-7; v_call: TRBV27; cdr3_aa: ASSLETGGSYEQY
j_call: TRBJ2-1; v_call: TRBV27; cdr3_aa: ASSTGSGIPYEQF
j_call: TRBJ2-3; v_call: TRBV7-3; cdr3_aa: ASSPNRSPTGTDTQY
j_call: TRBJ1-4; v_call: TRBV9; cdr3_aa: ASSVVDKGKLF
j_call: TRBJ1-6; v_call: TRBV28; cdr3_aa: ASTLGQYNSPLH